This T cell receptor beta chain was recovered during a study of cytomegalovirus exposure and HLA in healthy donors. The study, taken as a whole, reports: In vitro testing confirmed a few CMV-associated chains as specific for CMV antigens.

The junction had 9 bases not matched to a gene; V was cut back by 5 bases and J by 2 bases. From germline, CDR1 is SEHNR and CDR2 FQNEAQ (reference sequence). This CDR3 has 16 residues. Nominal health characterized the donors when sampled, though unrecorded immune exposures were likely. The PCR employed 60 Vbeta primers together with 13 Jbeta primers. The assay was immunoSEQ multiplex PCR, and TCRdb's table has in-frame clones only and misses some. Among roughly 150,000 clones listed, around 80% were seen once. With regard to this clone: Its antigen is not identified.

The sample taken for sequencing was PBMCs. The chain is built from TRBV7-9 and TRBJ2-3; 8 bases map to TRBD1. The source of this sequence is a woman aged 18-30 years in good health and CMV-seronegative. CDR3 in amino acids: CASSPPRQGLTDTQYF. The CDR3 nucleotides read TGTGCCAGCAGCCCCCCGCGACAGGGGCTCACAGATACGCAGTATTTT.